The present T cell receptor beta chain was sequenced within a study of shared clonotypes between healthy human individuals. Whole-study context: Contributing individuals were two females and a few males aged 18 to 49.

Every contributor of samples was a Caucasian grown-up residing in Nashville, Tennessee. Unsorted samples relied on roughly 99 million PBMCs, which served as the source of genomic DNA. Deep level was the assay's run setting. The repertoire was sequenced with immunoSEQ multiplex PCR; TCRdb's copy has only in-frame clones and lacks some. There are about 480,000 clones in the sample; 79% occur only once, and 10% to 15% lies in the top ten. Sequencing used PBMCs. This clonotype was obtained from a woman aged 40 to 50 in good health. Some clones in this sample may be carry-over from other donors' samples.

The CDR3 DNA sequence: TGTGCCAGCAGCTTAGACCCGAGGGAAAAACTGTTTTTT. Translated: CASSLDPREKLFF. The chain carries TRBV7-9 and TRBJ1-4; D is uncertain. This CDR3 has 13 residues. CDR1 and CDR2 from the germline V gene are SEHNR and FQNEAQ (reference sequence). V was shortened by 1 base and J by 8 bases, with 8 bases between the two germline ends.